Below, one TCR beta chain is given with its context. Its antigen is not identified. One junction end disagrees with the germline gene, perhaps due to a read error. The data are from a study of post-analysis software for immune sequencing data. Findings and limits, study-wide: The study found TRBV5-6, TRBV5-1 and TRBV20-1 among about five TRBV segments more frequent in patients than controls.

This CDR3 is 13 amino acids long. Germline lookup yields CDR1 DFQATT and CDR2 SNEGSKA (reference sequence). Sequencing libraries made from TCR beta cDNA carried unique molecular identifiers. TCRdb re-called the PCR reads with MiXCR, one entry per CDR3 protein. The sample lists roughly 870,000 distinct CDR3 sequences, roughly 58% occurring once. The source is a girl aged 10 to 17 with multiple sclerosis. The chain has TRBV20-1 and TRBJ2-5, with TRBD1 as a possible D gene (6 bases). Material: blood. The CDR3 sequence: CSARKDRTEAQYF. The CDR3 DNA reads TGCAGTGCTAGAAAAGACAGGACAGAGGCCCAGTACTTC.